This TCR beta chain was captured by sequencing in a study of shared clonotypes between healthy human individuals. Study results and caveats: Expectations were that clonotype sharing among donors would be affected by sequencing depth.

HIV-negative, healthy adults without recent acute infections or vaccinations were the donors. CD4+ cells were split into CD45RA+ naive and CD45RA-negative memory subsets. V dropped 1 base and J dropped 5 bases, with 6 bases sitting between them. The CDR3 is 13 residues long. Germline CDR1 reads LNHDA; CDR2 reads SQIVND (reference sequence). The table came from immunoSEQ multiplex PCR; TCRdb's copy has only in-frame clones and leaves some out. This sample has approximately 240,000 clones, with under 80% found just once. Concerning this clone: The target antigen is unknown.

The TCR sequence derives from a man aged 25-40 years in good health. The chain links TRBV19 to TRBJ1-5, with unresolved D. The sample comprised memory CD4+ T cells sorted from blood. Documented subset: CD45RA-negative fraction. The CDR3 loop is CASSIAPDQPQHF. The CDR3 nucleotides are TGTGCCAGTAGTATAGCACCCGATCAGCCCCAGCATTTT.